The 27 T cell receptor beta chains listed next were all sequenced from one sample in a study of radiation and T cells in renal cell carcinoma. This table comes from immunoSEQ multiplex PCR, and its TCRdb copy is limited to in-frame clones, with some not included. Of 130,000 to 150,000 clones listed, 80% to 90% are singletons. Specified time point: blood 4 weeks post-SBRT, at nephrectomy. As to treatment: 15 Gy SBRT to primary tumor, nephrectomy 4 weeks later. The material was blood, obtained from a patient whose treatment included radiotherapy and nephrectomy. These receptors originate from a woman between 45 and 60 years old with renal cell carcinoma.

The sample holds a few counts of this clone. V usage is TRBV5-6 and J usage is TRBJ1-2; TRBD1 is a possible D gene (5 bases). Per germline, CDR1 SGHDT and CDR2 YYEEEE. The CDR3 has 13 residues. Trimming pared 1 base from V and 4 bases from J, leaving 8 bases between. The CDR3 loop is CASSLQGGYGYTF. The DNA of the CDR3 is TGTGCCAGCAGCTTGCAGGGTGGCTATGGCTACACCTTC.

The chain's CDR3 is CASSPPGGEQYF. The CDR3, as DNA: TGTGCCAGCAGTCCCCCAGGGGGCGAGCAGTACTTC. The chain carries TRBV4-2 and TRBJ2-7, with 7 bases that match TRBD1. In germline, CDR1 is LGHNA, CDR2 YNFKEQ. With V trimmed by 6 bases and J by 6 bases, 5 bases remained unmatched. The CDR3 sequence is 12 residues long.

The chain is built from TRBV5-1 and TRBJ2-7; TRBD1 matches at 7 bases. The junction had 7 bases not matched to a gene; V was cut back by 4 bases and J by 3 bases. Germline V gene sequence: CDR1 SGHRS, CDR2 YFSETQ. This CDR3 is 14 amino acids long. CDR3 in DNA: TGCGCCAGCAGCGAGGGACAGAACTTCTACGAGCAGTACTTC. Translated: CASSEGQNFYEQYF.

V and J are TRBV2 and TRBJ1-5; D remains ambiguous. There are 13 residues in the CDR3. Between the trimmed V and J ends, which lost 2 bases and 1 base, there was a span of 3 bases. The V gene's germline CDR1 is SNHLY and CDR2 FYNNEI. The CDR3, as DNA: TGTGCCAGCAGTGAATGGAGCAATCAGCCCCAGCATTTT. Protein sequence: CASSEWSNQPQHF.

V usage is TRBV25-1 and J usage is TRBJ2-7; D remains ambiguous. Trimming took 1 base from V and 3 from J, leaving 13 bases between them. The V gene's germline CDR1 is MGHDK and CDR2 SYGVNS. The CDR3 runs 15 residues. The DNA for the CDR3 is TGTGCCAGCAGTGAATCGTCATACAGAGACTACGAGCAGTACTTC. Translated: CASSESSYRDYEQYF.

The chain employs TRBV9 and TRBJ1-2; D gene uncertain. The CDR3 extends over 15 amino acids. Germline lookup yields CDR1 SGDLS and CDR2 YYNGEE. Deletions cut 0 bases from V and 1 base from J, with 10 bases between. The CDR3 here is CASSVGGSVNYGYTF. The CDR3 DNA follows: TGTGCCAGCAGCGTAGGAGGTTCGGTTAACTATGGCTACACCTTC.

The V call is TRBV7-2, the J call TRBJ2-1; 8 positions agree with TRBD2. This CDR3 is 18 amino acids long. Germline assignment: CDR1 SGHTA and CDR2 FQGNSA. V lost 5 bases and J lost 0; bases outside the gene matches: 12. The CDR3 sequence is CASSPTGGGSISYNEQFF. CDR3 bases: TGTGCCAGCAGCCCAACCGGGGGGGGCTCGATCTCCTACAATGAGCAGTTCTTC.

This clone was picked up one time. CDR3 protein: CASSAMSTEAFF. The DNA for the CDR3 is TGTGCCAGCAGTGCTATGTCCACTGAAGCTTTCTTT. The chain recombines TRBV6-5 with TRBJ1-1; D gene ambiguous. The CDR3 length is 12 residues. CDR1 and CDR2 from the germline V gene are MNHEY and SVGAGI. V gave up 5 bases and J gave up 4 bases, with 8 bases separating them.

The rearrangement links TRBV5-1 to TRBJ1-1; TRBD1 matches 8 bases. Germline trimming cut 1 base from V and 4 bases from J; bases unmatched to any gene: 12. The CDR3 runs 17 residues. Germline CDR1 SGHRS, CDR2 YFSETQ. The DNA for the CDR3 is TGCGCCAGCAGCTTGAATTGGATTCAGGGGGCGAGCACTGAAGCTTTCTTT. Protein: CASSLNWIQGASTEAFF.

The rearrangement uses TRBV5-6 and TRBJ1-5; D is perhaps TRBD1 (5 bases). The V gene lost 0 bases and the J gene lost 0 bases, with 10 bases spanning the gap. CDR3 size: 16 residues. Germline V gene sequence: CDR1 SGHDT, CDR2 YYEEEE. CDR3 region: CASSLGFGGSNQPQHF. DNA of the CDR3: TGTGCCAGCAGCTTGGGGTTTGGGGGTAGCAATCAGCCCCAGCATTTT.

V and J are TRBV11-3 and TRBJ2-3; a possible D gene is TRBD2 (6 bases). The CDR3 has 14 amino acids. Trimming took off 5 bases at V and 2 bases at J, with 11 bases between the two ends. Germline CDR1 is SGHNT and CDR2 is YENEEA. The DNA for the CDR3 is TGTGCCAGCAGCACCGGAGGGAACACAGATACGCAGTATTTT. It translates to CASSTGGNTDTQYF.

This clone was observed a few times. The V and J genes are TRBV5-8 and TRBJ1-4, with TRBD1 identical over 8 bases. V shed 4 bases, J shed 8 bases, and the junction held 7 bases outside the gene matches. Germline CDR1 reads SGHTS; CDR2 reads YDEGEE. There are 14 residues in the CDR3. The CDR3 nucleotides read TGTGCCAGCAGCCGGGGACAGGTGGAGGAAAAACTGTTTTTT. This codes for CASSRGQVEEKLFF.

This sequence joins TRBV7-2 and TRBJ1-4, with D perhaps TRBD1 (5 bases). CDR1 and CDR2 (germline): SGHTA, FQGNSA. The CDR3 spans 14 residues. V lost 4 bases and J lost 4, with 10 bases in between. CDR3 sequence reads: CASSSTVLNEKLFF. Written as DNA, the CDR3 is TGTGCCAGCAGCTCGACAGTCCTTAATGAAAAACTGTTTTTT.

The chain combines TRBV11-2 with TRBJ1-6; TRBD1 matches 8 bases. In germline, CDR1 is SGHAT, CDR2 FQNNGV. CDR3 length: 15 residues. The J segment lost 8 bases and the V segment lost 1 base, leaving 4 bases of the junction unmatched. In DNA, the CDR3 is TGTGCCAGCAGCTTAGTGGACAGGGTAGATTCACCCCTCCACTTT. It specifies CASSLVDRVDSPLHF.

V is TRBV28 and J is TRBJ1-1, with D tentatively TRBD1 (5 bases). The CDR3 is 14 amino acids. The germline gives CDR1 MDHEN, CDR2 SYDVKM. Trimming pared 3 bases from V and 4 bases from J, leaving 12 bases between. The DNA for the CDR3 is TGTGCCAGCAGTTTTCTCGATCAGGGCACTGAAGCTTTCTTT. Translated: CASSFLDQGTEAFF.

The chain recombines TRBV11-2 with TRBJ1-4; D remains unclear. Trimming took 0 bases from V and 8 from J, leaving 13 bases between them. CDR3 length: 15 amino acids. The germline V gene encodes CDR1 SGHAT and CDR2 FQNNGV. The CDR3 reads CASSLEGSTLEKLFF. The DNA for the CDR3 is TGTGCCAGCAGCTTAGAGGGCAGTACCTTGGAAAAACTGTTTTTT.

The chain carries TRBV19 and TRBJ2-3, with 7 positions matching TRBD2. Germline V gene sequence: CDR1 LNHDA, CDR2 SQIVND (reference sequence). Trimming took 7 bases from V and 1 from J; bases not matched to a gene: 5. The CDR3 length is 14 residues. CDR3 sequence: CASKKLAGTDTQYF. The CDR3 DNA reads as TGTGCCAGTAAAAAGCTAGCGGGCACAGATACGCAGTATTTT.

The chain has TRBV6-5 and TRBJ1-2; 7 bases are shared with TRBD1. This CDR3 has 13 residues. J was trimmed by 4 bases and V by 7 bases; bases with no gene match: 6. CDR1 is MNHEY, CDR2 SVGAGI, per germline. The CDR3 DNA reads TGTGCCAGCAAGAACAGGGGAGGCTATGGCTACACCTTC. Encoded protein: CASKNRGGYGYTF.

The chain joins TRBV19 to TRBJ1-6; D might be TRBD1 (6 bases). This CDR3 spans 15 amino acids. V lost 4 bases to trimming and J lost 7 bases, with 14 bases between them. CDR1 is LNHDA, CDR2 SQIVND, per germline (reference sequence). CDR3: CASSTSDSLNSPLHF. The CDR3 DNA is TGTGCCAGTAGTACCTCGGACAGTTTGAATTCACCCCTCCACTTT.

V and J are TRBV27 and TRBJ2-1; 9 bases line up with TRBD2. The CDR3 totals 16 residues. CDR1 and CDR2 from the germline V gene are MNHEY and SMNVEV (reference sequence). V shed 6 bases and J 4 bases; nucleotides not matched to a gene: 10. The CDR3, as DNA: TGTGCCAGCAGCCTAGGGCTAGCGGGGCCGTACAATGAGCAGTTCTTC. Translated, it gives CASSLGLAGPYNEQFF.

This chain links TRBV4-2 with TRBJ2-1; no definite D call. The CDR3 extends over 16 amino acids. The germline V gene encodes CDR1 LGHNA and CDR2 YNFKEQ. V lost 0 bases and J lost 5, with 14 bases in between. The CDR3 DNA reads TGTGCCAGCAGCCAAGATTTAGAGGCATCCCACAATGAGCAGTTCTTC. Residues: CASSQDLEASHNEQFF.

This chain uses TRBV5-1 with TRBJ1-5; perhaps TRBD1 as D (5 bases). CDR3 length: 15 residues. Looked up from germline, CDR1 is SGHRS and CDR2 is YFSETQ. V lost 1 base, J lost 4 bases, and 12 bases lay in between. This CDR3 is CASSLNGAANQPQHF. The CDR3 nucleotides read TGCGCCAGCAGCTTGAACGGGGCCGCAAATCAGCCCCAGCATTTT.

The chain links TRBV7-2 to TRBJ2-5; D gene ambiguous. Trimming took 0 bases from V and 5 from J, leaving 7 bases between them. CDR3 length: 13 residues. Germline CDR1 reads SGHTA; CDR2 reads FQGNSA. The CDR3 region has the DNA TGTGCCAGCAGCTTAGCGAGATTGGAGACCCAGTACTTC. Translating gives CASSLARLETQYF.

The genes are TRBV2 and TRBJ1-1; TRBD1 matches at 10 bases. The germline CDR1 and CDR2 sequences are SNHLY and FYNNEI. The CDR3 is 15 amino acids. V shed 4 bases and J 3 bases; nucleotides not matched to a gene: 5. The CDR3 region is CASSVGQGIDTEAFF. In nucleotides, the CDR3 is TGTGCCAGCAGTGTGGGACAGGGGATTGACACTGAAGCTTTCTTT.

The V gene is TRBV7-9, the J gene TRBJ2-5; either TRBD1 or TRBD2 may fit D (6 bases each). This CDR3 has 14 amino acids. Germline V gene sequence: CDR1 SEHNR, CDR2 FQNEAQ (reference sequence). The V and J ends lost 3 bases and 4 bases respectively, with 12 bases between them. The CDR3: CASSFTGAVETQYF. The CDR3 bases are TGTGCCAGCAGCTTCACGGGGGCAGTAGAGACCCAGTACTTC. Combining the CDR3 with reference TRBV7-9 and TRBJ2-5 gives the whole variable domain DTGVSQNPRHKITKRGQNVTFRCDPISEHNRLYWYRQTLGQGPEFLTYFQNEAQLEKSRLLSDRFSAERPKGSFSTLEIQRTEQGDSAMYLCASSFTGAVETQYFGPGTRLLVL.

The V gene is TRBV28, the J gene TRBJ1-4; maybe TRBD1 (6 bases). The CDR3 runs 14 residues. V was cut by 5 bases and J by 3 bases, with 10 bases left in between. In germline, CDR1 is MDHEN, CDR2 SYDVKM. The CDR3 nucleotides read TGTGCCAGCAGTGTAGGGGGTTCTAATGAAAAACTGTTTTTT. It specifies CASSVGGSNEKLFF.

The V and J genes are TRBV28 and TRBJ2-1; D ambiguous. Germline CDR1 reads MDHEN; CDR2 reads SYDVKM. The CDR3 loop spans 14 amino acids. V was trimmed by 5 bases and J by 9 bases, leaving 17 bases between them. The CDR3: CASSLIARIVEQFF. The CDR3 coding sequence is TGTGCCAGCAGTCTAATAGCCCGTATCGTTGAGCAGTTCTTC.